A single sample gave rise to the 32 T cell receptor beta chains below, sequenced in a study of cytomegalovirus exposure and HLA in healthy donors. The primer mix had 60 Vbeta and 13 Jbeta primers. Repertoires were generated with immunoSEQ multiplex PCR, while TCRdb's copy carries only in-frame clones and drops some. Of about 90,000 clones listed, less than 75% are singletons. Sequencing used PBMCs. These receptors originate from a man younger than 45 in good health and CMV-seronegative.

The rearrangement joins TRBV27 to TRBJ1-1; TRBD1 matches 10 bases. The length of the CDR3 is 15 residues. The junction had 4 bases not matched to a gene; V was cut back by 4 bases and J by 2 bases. The germline CDR1 and CDR2 sequences are MNHEY and SMNVEV (reference sequence). This CDR3 is CASSSDRGANTEAFF. The CDR3 nucleotides are TGTGCCAGCAGTTCGGACAGGGGGGCAAACACTGAAGCTTTCTTT.

The rearrangement links TRBV19 to TRBJ2-7; weak D call: TRBD2 (5 bases). Trimming stripped 3 bases from V and 2 bases from J, with 8 bases between. Germline V CDR1 and CDR2: LNHDA, SQIVND (reference sequence). The CDR3 totals 13 residues. The CDR3 loop reads CASSITGTYEQYF. CDR3 bases: TGTGCCAGTAGTATTACCGGGACCTACGAGCAGTACTTC.

The J gene is TRBJ1-1, the V gene TRBV4-3; a possible D gene is TRBD1 (6 bases). The V gene lost 4 bases and the J gene lost 7 bases, with 16 bases spanning the gap. The CDR3 runs 14 residues. Germline V gives CDR1 LGHNA, CDR2 YSLEER. CDR3 nucleotides: TGCGCCAGCAGCCTTACGGCACAGGGCGGTGAAGCTTTCTTT. Translated: CASSLTAQGGEAFF.

The chain couples TRBV7-9 to TRBJ2-7; unclear D gene. CDR1 is SEHNR and CDR2 is FQNEAQ in the germline V gene (reference sequence). V was shortened by 3 bases and J by 3 bases, with 9 bases between the two germline ends. The CDR3 sequence is 13 residues long. The CDR3 sequence is CASSFSSGYEQYF. The CDR3, as DNA: TGTGCCAGCAGCTTTAGTTCCGGCTACGAGCAGTACTTC.

This rearrangement joins TRBV10-3 to TRBJ1-1; D remains ambiguous. The germline CDR1 and CDR2 sequences are ENHRY and SYGVKD. The CDR3 extends over 13 amino acids. Trimming stripped 7 bases from V and 2 bases from J, with 11 bases between. In nucleotides, the CDR3 is TGTGCCATCACAGCCATGACTAACACTGAAGCTTTCTTT. It yields the protein CAITAMTNTEAFF.

This clone was seen once. The chain is built from TRBV6-5 and TRBJ1-2; 8 bases map to TRBD1. Per the germline V gene, CDR1 is MNHEY and CDR2 is SVGAGI. The CDR3 has 14 amino acids. Losses at the gene ends were 6 bases for V and 8 bases for J; bases not matched to a gene: 11. The CDR3 protein is CASSQPGGVGGYTF. CDR3 nucleotide sequence: TGTGCCAGCAGCCAGCCAGGGGGCGTCGGCGGCTACACCTTC.

CDR3: CASSLRPPGQGFDTQYF. CDR3 sequence (DNA): TGCGCCAGCAGCCTGCGCCCTCCGGGACAGGGATTCGATACGCAGTATTTT. This chain links TRBV5-1 with TRBJ2-3, with 9 bases fitting TRBD1. Germline CDR1 is SGHRS and CDR2 is YFSETQ. The CDR3 runs to 17 residues. Losses at the gene ends were 4 bases for V and 6 bases for J; bases not matched to a gene: 15.

This clone was observed a handful of times. This chain connects TRBV5-1 to TRBJ2-3, with D possibly TRBD2 on 6 matching bases. From germline, CDR1 is SGHRS and CDR2 YFSETQ. The CDR3 loop spans 15 amino acids. Between the trimmed V and J ends, which lost 1 base and 1 base, there was a span of 10 bases. CDR3 sequence: CASSLRGTRTDTQYF. CDR3 nucleotides: TGCGCCAGCAGCTTGCGGGGGACCCGCACAGATACGCAGTATTTT.

This clone has more than one count but fewer than ten. This chain links TRBV9 with TRBJ2-6; D is unclear. CDR1 and CDR2 (germline): SGDLS, YYNGEE. The CDR3 has 15 amino acids. Deletions cut 4 bases from V and 0 bases from J, with 8 bases between. Written as DNA, the CDR3 is TGTGCCAGCAGCCCCCGTCGCTCTGGGGCCAACGTCCTGACTTTC. Protein product: CASSPRRSGANVLTF.

The table lists this clone with a few counts. The chain employs TRBV6-1 and TRBJ1-5; 10 bases line up with TRBD1. CDR3 length: 22 residues. CDR1 MNHNS and CDR2 SASEGT come from the germline V gene. J lost 0 bases, V lost 2 bases, and 19 bases had no gene match. CDR3 protein: CASSENLDRDRGTPYSNQPQHF. DNA of the CDR3: TGTGCCAGCAGTGAAAATTTGGACCGGGACAGGGGTACCCCTTATAGCAATCAGCCCCAGCATTTT.

The CDR3 DNA sequence: TGTGCCTGGAGTCAAGGACAGAACTATGGCTACACCTTC. Amino acids: CAWSQGQNYGYTF. J is TRBJ1-2 and V is TRBV30; D might be TRBD1 (6 bases). The germline CDR1 and CDR2 sequences are GTSNPN and SVGIG (reference sequence). V gave up 2 bases and J gave up 2 bases, with 9 bases separating them. The CDR3 extends over 13 amino acids.

This chain joins TRBV5-1 and TRBJ1-1; D might be TRBD1 (6 bases). The CDR3 has 16 amino acids. CDR1 SGHRS and CDR2 YFSETQ come from the germline V gene. Between the trimmed V and J ends, which lost 4 bases and 1 base, there was a span of 17 bases. CDR3 amino acids: CASSSLQGTKNTEAFF. CDR3 sequence (DNA): TGCGCCAGCAGCAGCTTACAGGGAACGAAGAACACTGAAGCTTTCTTT.

The gene calls are TRBV5-1 and TRBJ2-5, with 10 bases aligning to TRBD2. The V gene's germline CDR1 is SGHRS and CDR2 YFSETQ. The CDR3 is 15 amino acids. The J segment lost 3 bases and the V segment lost 0 bases, leaving 2 bases of the junction unmatched. The CDR3 is CASSLGLAGEETQYF. The CDR3 DNA is TGCGCCAGCAGCTTGGGCCTAGCGGGAGAAGAGACCCAGTACTTC.

The chain links TRBV5-1 to TRBJ1-2; D is unclear. The germline CDR1 and CDR2 sequences are SGHRS and YFSETQ. V shed 0 bases and J shed 4 bases, with 10 bases lying between them. The CDR3 runs to 14 residues. The CDR3 sequence is CASSLEAGSYGYTF. In nucleotides, the CDR3 is TGCGCCAGCAGCTTGGAAGCGGGCTCCTATGGCTACACCTTC. Looking up the rest from reference TRBV5-1 and TRBJ1-2 gives the full variable domain: KAGVTQTPRYLIKTRGQQVTLSCSPISGHRSVSWYQQTPGQGLQFLFEYFSETQRNKGNFPGRFSGRQFSNSRSEMNVSTLELGDSALYLCASSLEAGSYGYTFGSGTRLTVV.

This clone was counted between two and nine times. V usage is TRBV27 and J usage is TRBJ2-7, with 10 bases aligning to TRBD1. V lost 6 bases, J lost 1 base, and 6 bases stayed unmatched. CDR3 length: 15 amino acids. Germline CDR1 MNHEY, CDR2 SMNVEV (reference sequence). The CDR3 coding sequence is TGTGCCAGCAGGGAGGGACAGGGGACTTCCTACGAGCAGTACTTC. It yields the protein CASREGQGTSYEQYF.

The chain joins TRBV4-1 to TRBJ2-7; D is uncertain. The CDR3 totals 15 residues. Germline V CDR1 and CDR2: MGHRA, YSYEKL. The V end was cut by 0 bases, the J end by 5 bases, with 14 bases between. The CDR3 sequence: CASSQDLQAQHEQYF. CDR3 nucleotide sequence: TGCGCCAGCAGCCAAGATCTGCAGGCACAACACGAGCAGTACTTC.

The rearrangement joins TRBV9 to TRBJ2-7; maybe TRBD1 (6 bases). The CDR3 loop spans 15 amino acids. Germline V gene data show CDR1 as SGDLS and CDR2 as YYNGEE. Deletions cut 1 base from V and 3 bases from J, with 14 bases between. The CDR3 DNA is TGTGCCAGCAGCGTATTTGCTTCGGACAGCTACGAGCAGTACTTC. Translation gives CASSVFASDSYEQYF.

This clone came up a few times. The chain joins TRBV6-5 to TRBJ1-1, with a weak D call TRBD1 (5 bases). The germline CDR1 and CDR2 sequences are MNHEY and SVGAGI. CDR3 length: 14 residues. Trimming stripped 7 bases from V and 0 bases from J, with 12 bases between. CDR3 in amino acids: CASKQQGMNTEAFF. CDR3 nucleotides: TGTGCCAGCAAACAGCAGGGTATGAACACTGAAGCTTTCTTT.

This clone was recorded a few times. The V gene is TRBV4-1, the J gene TRBJ2-3; unclear D gene. Deletions cut 0 bases from V and 4 bases from J, with 11 bases between. In germline, CDR1 is MGHRA, CDR2 YSYEKL. The CDR3 consists of 15 residues. The CDR3, as DNA: TGCGCCAGCAGCCAAGACCATATCTCGGCAGATACGCAGTATTTT. Translation: CASSQDHISADTQYF.

The chain is built from TRBV28 and TRBJ2-7; D uncertain. The CDR3 totals 13 residues. Trimming took off 4 bases at V and 3 bases at J, with 10 bases between the two ends. Germline V CDR1 and CDR2: MDHEN, SYDVKM. Written as DNA, the CDR3 is TGTGCCAGCAGTTACAGCATTCTCTACGAGCAGTACTTC. It translates to CASSYSILYEQYF. The complete variable domain, with remaining parts taken from reference TRBV28 and TRBJ2-7, reads DVKVTQSSRYLVKRTGEKVFLECVQDMDHENMFWYRQDPGLGLRLIYFSYDVKMKEKGDIPEGYSVSREKKERFSLILESASTNQTSMYLCASSYSILYEQYFGPGTRLTVT.

The chain is built from TRBV2 and TRBJ2-3, with a tentative D call TRBD2 (6 bases). The ends were cut back, 1 base at V and 4 bases at J, with 12 bases in the middle. In germline, CDR1 is SNHLY, CDR2 FYNNEI. This CDR3 is built from 15 residues. The DNA of the CDR3 is TGTGCCAGCAGTGAAGAGGCTAGCGCGGCAGATACGCAGTATTTT. Amino acids: CASSEEASAADTQYF. The full variable domain, rest sourced from reference TRBV2 and TRBJ2-3, is EPEVTQTPSHQVTQMGQEVILRCVPISNHLYFYWYRQILGQKVEFLVSFYNNEISEKSEIFDDQFSVERPDGSNFTLKIRSTKLEDSAMYFCASSEEASAADTQYFGPGTRLTVL.

This clone was seen once. A junction end diverges from the germline sequence, so it may reflect a read error. At the DNA level, this CDR3 is encoded by other sequences in the same sample as well. This chain connects TRBV6-6 to TRBJ2-7; 10 bases line up with TRBD2. Germline lookup yields CDR1 MNHNY and CDR2 SVGAGI (reference sequence). There are 14 residues in the CDR3. CDR3 nucleotides: TGTGCCAGCAGCCTAGCGGGGGTGGCCTACGAACAGTACTTC. This gives the protein CASSLAGVAYEQYF.

The table lists this clone with a few counts. V gene TRBV27 combines with J gene TRBJ1-2, with D maybe TRBD1 (6 bases). The CDR3 contains 14 residues. Looked up from germline, CDR1 is MNHEY and CDR2 is SMNVEV (reference sequence). V lost 6 bases to trimming and J lost 0 bases, with 11 bases between them. DNA of the CDR3: TGTGCCAGCAGATCGACAGGTTCTAACTATGGCTACACCTTC. Its protein is CASRSTGSNYGYTF.

The CDR3 DNA reads TGTGCCAGCAGCTTGGCCGGGACAGAGGATGAAAAACTGTTTTTT. It specifies CASSLAGTEDEKLFF. The chain employs TRBV5-6 and TRBJ1-4; 7 bases line up with TRBD1. Trimming at V came to 0 bases and at J to 6 bases, leaving 5 bases not matched to a gene. The CDR3 loop spans 15 amino acids. CDR1 is SGHDT and CDR2 is YYEEEE in the germline V gene.

V usage is TRBV9 and J usage is TRBJ2-7; D is unclear. Germline V gene data show CDR1 as SGDLS and CDR2 as YYNGEE. The CDR3 covers 13 residues. Trimming left V 0 bases short and J 1 base short, with 5 bases between. This CDR3 reads CASSVATSYEQYF. The CDR3 nucleotides read TGTGCCAGCAGCGTAGCTACGTCCTACGAGCAGTACTTC.

This chain joins TRBV28 and TRBJ2-7; no clear D gene. The CDR3 has 18 amino acids. From germline, CDR1 is MDHEN and CDR2 SYDVKM. Trimming took off 4 bases at V and 0 bases at J, with 22 bases between the two ends. The CDR3 region is CASSSTILAGQDSYEQYF. In nucleotides, the CDR3 is TGTGCCAGCAGTTCAACCATCCTCGCTGGCCAGGACTCCTACGAGCAGTACTTC.

The CDR3 nucleotides are TGTGCCAGCAGCAGGGATCATCGAATGAACATTCAGTACTTC. This sequence encodes CASSRDHRMNIQYF. This sequence joins TRBV2 and TRBJ2-4, with D tentatively TRBD1 (5 bases). The CDR3 totals 14 residues. Germline values: CDR1 SNHLY, CDR2 FYNNEI. Trimming left V 6 bases short and J 7 bases short, with 16 bases between.

This chain uses TRBV6-5 with TRBJ1-2; 10 nucleotides line up with TRBD1. This CDR3 region has 14 residues. With 2 bases clipped from V and 5 bases from J, the junction kept 2 bases outside the gene matches. Germline loops: CDR1 MNHEY, CDR2 SVGAGI. The CDR3 reads CASSYLDRGYGYTF. The CDR3 DNA reads TGTGCCAGCAGTTACCTGGACAGGGGGTATGGCTACACCTTC.

This clone was counted only a few times. The chain links TRBV7-9 to TRBJ1-1; D not certain. The CDR3 consists of 13 residues. Per germline, CDR1 SEHNR and CDR2 FQNEAQ (reference sequence). The germline V and J ends were trimmed by 1 base and 1 base, with 4 bases remaining between them. CDR3 bases: TGTGCCAGCAGCTTAGGCGCGAACACTGAAGCTTTCTTT. It yields the protein CASSLGANTEAFF.

The DNA for the CDR3 is TGCGCCAGCAGACCGTACGAGGGGGCGAAGGGACAGCCCCAGCATTTT. Protein product: CASRPYEGAKGQPQHF. The V gene is TRBV4-1, the J gene TRBJ1-5, with 7 positions matching TRBD1. Unmatched junction bases numbered 15, after V lost 6 bases and J lost 7 bases. Germline lookup yields CDR1 MGHRA and CDR2 YSYEKL. This CDR3 has 16 amino acids.

This clone was picked up a small number of times. The chain carries TRBV19 and TRBJ1-2, with D hard to call. Germline values: CDR1 LNHDA, CDR2 SQIVND (reference sequence). V was trimmed by 0 bases and J by 6 bases, leaving 11 bases between them. This CDR3 contains 14 residues. This chain's CDR3 is CASSIEAGPNGYTF. CDR3 coding DNA: TGTGCCAGTAGTATAGAAGCAGGTCCCAATGGCTACACCTTC.

This clone was found once. J is TRBJ2-7 and V is TRBV7-9; 9 bases agree with TRBD2. This CDR3 is 15 amino acids long. In germline, CDR1 is SEHNR, CDR2 FQNEAQ (reference sequence). The trim removed 3 bases at V and 2 bases at J, leaving 5 bases unmatched. The DNA of the CDR3 is TGTGCCAGCAGCTTGGCGACTAGCGGCCCCTACGAGCAGTACTTC. Protein product: CASSLATSGPYEQYF.